This TCR beta chain was retrieved from a study of shared clonotypes between healthy human individuals. Replicate PCRs run on unsorted PBMC used about 0.3 ug DNA, which was 31,000 or so T cell genomes. Only in-frame clones appear in the TCRdb table, and some are missing; sequencing was by immunoSEQ multiplex PCR. This table has 450,000 to 500,000 clones, over 75% appearing once. CDR3 length: 16 amino acids. After removal of 5 bases from V and 1 base from J, the junction contained 8 bases not matched to a gene. The V gene's germline CDR1 is SGHNT and CDR2 YYREEE (reference sequence). The sequence came from a woman aged 40 to 50 in good health. Some clones in this sample may be carry-over from other donors' samples. The V gene is TRBV5-4, the J gene TRBJ2-7, with 11 bases matching TRBD2. The material sequenced was PBMCs. The CDR3 loop is CASRPAGTSGSYEQYF. In DNA, the CDR3 is TGTGCCAGCAGGCCTGCGGGGACTAGCGGATCCTACGAGCAGTACTTC.